This T cell receptor beta chain appears in the sequencing data of a study of spatial heterogeneity in lung cancer. Study-wide background: For the average unique TCR and UMI combination, more than eight occurrences appeared in raw reads.

Whole-study findings and limits: Within tumors, counts of expanded alpha and beta TCRs tracked tumor mutation counts.

Time point in this sample: sample taken at primary tumor resection. Tumor, nontumor lung or frozen PBMC supplied whole RNA that was sequenced unsorted. Via MiXCR, TCRdb re-called the 5' RACE reads, giving one row per CDR3 protein. The sample records around 100,000 distinct CDR3 sequences, 4.4% being singletons. Germline assignment: CDR1 MDHEN and CDR2 SYDVKM. Unmatched junction bases numbered 2, after V lost 5 bases and J lost 0 bases. This CDR3 spans 14 amino acids. In its sample, this clonotype was seen a few times. Its specificity is unknown. This chain links TRBV28 with TRBJ2-3, with 7 bases aligning to TRBD2. The specimen comprised lung tumor tissue, sampled at surgery. This clonotype was sampled from a male donor with early-stage non-small cell lung cancer. The CDR3, as DNA: TGTGCCAGCAGTCGCGGGGGTAGCACAGATACGCAGTATTTT. It is translated as CASSRGGSTDTQYF. Supplemented by reference TRBV28 and TRBJ2-3, the full variable domain reads DVKVTQSSRYLVKRTGEKVFLECVQDMDHENMFWYRQDPGLGLRLIYFSYDVKMKEKGDIPEGYSVSREKKERFSLILESASTNQTSMYLCASSRGGSTDTQYFGPGTRLTVL.